One and the same sample provided the 18 T cell receptor beta chains below, sequenced in a study of CD8+ T cells in alopecia areata. Treatment specified: oral pan-JAK inhibitor, 5-10 mg twice daily. Following extraction, RNA underwent reverse transcription to cDNA, which served as the sequencing template. Generated by immunoSEQ multiplex PCR, the TCRdb table keeps only in-frame clones and is missing some. Among a few hundred thousand clones, around two fifths were seen once, and the ten largest hold 2.6%. Sequenced here: CD4+ T cells sorted from blood, sampled at roughly week 36, from a patient treated with tofacitinib. These receptors originate from a human donor with alopecia areata.

In its sample, this clone was seen a few times. The chain carries TRBV18 and TRBJ2-7; 9 bases map to TRBD1. CDR1 and CDR2 from the germline V gene are KGHSH and LQKENI. V was clipped by 4 bases and J by 5 bases; unmatched bases: 9. The CDR3 consists of 15 residues. CDR3 residues: CASSRRTGVYNEQYF. CDR3 in DNA: TGTGCCAGCTCACGAAGGACAGGGGTTTACAACGAGCAGTACTTC.

The genes are TRBV30 and TRBJ2-3, with D uncertain. Germline V gene lookup returns CDR1 GTSNPN and CDR2 SVGIG (reference sequence). Trimming took off 4 bases at V and 0 bases at J, with 11 bases between the two ends. The CDR3 runs to 14 residues. The CDR3 DNA reads as TGTGCCTGGACCGTAGGGCCGAGCACAGATACGCAGTATTTT. Translation: CAWTVGPSTDTQYF.

This clone was counted a single time. The CDR3 DNA is TGTGCCAGCAGCCGAACGGCGGGCCTGGCCTACGAGCAGTACTTC. It translates to CASSRTAGLAYEQYF. V is TRBV9 and J is TRBJ2-7, with D maybe TRBD2 (5 bases). Germline lookup yields CDR1 SGDLS and CDR2 YYNGEE. The CDR3 loop spans 15 amino acids. Trimming removed 4 bases at V and 2 bases at J, with 16 bases between. Full variable domain (missing parts from reference TRBV9 and TRBJ2-7): DSGVTQTPKHLITATGQRVTLRCSPRSGDLSVYWYQQSLDQGLQFLIQYYNGEERAKGNILERFSAQQFPDLHSELNLSSLELGDSALYFCASSRTAGLAYEQYFGPGTRLTVT.

This clone occurred a few times. The rearrangement joins TRBV29-1 to TRBJ2-7, with 9 bases aligning to TRBD1. The CDR3 runs 13 residues. CDR1 and CDR2 (germline): SQVTM, ANQGSEA. Trimming at V came to 4 bases and at J to 2 bases, leaving 3 bases not matched to a gene. CDR3 sequence: CSVGRDRAYEQYF. The CDR3 bases are TGCAGCGTTGGCCGGGACAGGGCCTACGAGCAGTACTTC.

Only a few counts were recorded for this clone. The gene calls are TRBV29-1 and TRBJ2-3; a weak D match, TRBD2 (5 bases). The CDR3 is 14 amino acids. The germline V and J ends were trimmed by 5 bases and 3 bases, with 15 bases remaining between them. The germline V gene encodes CDR1 SQVTM and CDR2 ANQGSEA. CDR3 sequence (DNA): TGCAGCGTTCGGTTAGCGAGGTTTACAGATACGCAGTATTTT. Translated, it gives CSVRLARFTDTQYF.

This clone was seen only a few times. The genes are TRBV27 and TRBJ1-2, with 7 bases identical to TRBD1. Trimming removed 4 bases from V and 1 base from J; junction bases left unmatched: 6. The length of the CDR3 is 15 residues. The germline V gene encodes CDR1 MNHEY and CDR2 SMNVEV (reference sequence). The CDR3 spells CASSSAGTDNYGYTF. The CDR3 bases are TGTGCCAGCAGTTCGGCCGGGACAGATAACTATGGCTACACCTTC.

The table lists this clone with a few counts. The chain joins TRBV5-1 to TRBJ2-7, with D unresolved. The CDR3 contains 13 residues. Germline CDR1 reads SGHRS; CDR2 reads YFSETQ. V dropped 4 bases and J dropped 3 bases, with 11 bases sitting between them. The CDR3 region is CASSERTDYEQYF. The CDR3 nucleotides are TGCGCCAGCAGCGAACGGACCGACTACGAGCAGTACTTC.

This clone was counted a few times. CDR3 DNA: TGTGCCAGCAGCCCTGAGGCTAGGGCCGAGGCGGAGACCCAGTACTTC. It is translated as CASSPEARAEAETQYF. The rearrangement links TRBV4-2 to TRBJ2-5; D call uncertain. The germline gives CDR1 LGHNA, CDR2 YNFKEQ. The CDR3 contains 16 residues. Deletions cut 4 bases from V and 5 bases from J, with 20 bases between.

This clone was recorded a few times. The rearrangement uses TRBV7-2 and TRBJ2-3; 8 bases match TRBD1. CDR1 is SGHTA and CDR2 is FQGNSA in the germline V gene. This CDR3 contains 15 residues. V lost 5 bases and J lost 5; bases outside the gene matches: 9. This chain's CDR3 is CASSPRGQELDTQYF. Written as DNA, the CDR3 is TGTGCCAGCAGCCCTAGGGGACAGGAGTTAGATACGCAGTATTTT.

This chain links TRBV5-1 with TRBJ1-4, with 7 bases fitting TRBD1. Germline V gives CDR1 SGHRS, CDR2 YFSETQ. With V trimmed by 5 bases and J by 0 bases, 4 bases remained unmatched. This CDR3 region has 15 residues. In DNA form, the CDR3 reads TGCGCCAGCAGTCCTGGACAGGCAACTAATGAAAAACTGTTTTTT. It translates to CASSPGQATNEKLFF. The whole variable domain, remainder taken from reference TRBV5-1 and TRBJ1-4, is KAGVTQTPRYLIKTRGQQVTLSCSPISGHRSVSWYQQTPGQGLQFLFEYFSETQRNKGNFPGRFSGRQFSNSRSEMNVSTLELGDSALYLCASSPGQATNEKLFFGSGTQLSVL.

This clone was seen only a few times. The chain links TRBV29-1 to TRBJ2-6; D unclear. Between the trimmed V and J ends, which lost 4 bases and 0 bases, there was a span of 10 bases. CDR3 length equals 15 residues. Germline V CDR1 and CDR2: SQVTM, ANQGSEA. CDR3 sequence (DNA): TGCAGCGTTGGTCTGCCGAGCTCTGGGGCCAACGTCCTGACTTTC. This codes for CSVGLPSSGANVLTF.

This rearrangement joins TRBV29-1 to TRBJ2-7; 10 positions agree with TRBD2. V lost 4 bases and J lost 3; bases outside the gene matches: 9. The CDR3 loop spans 15 amino acids. The germline gives CDR1 SQVTM, CDR2 ANQGSEA. CDR3 DNA: TGCAGCGTTGTTAAACTAGCGGGGCCTTTCTACGAGCAGTACTTC. Protein product: CSVVKLAGPFYEQYF.

The chain is built from TRBV6-5 and TRBJ2-6, with D perhaps TRBD2 (6 bases). CDR3 length: 13 amino acids. The ends were cut back, 11 bases at V and 2 bases at J, with 10 bases in the middle. The germline CDR1 and CDR2 sequences are MNHEY and SVGAGI. The CDR3 loop reads CAGGTAGANVLTF. Written as DNA, the CDR3 is TGTGCCGGCGGGACGGCTGGGGCCAACGTCCTGACTTTC.

This clone has a handful of counts. The chain couples TRBV6-6 to TRBJ2-3, with TRBD1 as a possible D gene (6 bases). The CDR3 contains 15 residues. Trimming took off 4 bases at V and 3 bases at J, with 14 bases between the two ends. The germline gives CDR1 MNHNY, CDR2 SVGAGI (reference sequence). CDR3 sequence: CASSSMTGTTDTQYF. CDR3 bases: TGTGCCAGCAGTTCTATGACCGGGACAACAGATACGCAGTATTTT.

This clone was seen more than once but under ten times. CDR3 residues: CASSFYTNQPQHF. In nucleotides, the CDR3 is TGTGCCAGCAGCTTTTACACAAATCAGCCCCAGCATTTT. The chain employs TRBV11-2 and TRBJ1-5; D unclear. This CDR3 has 13 amino acids. V lost 3 bases to trimming and J lost 4 bases, with 7 bases between them. The germline gives CDR1 SGHAT, CDR2 FQNNGV.

The genes are TRBV18 and TRBJ2-1; TRBD1 or TRBD2 may be the D gene (5 bases each). Trimming left V 4 bases short and J 10 bases short, with 14 bases between. The length of the CDR3 is 13 residues. The germline CDR1 and CDR2 sequences are KGHSH and LQKENI. The CDR3 spells CASSLQRDGEQFF. The CDR3 coding sequence is TGTGCCAGCTCACTGCAAAGGGACGGCGAGCAGTTCTTC.

This clone has a handful of counts. The chain is built from TRBV7-3 and TRBJ2-2, with D perhaps TRBD2 (6 bases). Looked up from germline, CDR1 is SGHTA and CDR2 is FQGTGA. V lost 5 bases and J lost 7, with 17 bases in between. The CDR3 runs to 15 residues. The CDR3 DNA reads TGTGCCAGCAGCCTTTCTCGGGAGCTTAGCGGGGAGCTGTTTTTT. It codes for CASSLSRELSGELFF.

The chain has TRBV4-1 and TRBJ2-5; 10 nucleotides align to TRBD2. CDR1 MGHRA and CDR2 YSYEKL come from the germline V gene. V lost 8 bases, J lost 2 bases, and 8 bases stayed unmatched. There are 15 residues in the CDR3. CDR3 in amino acids: CASGLAGVPQETQYF. CDR3 DNA: TGCGCCAGCGGTCTAGCGGGGGTGCCTCAAGAGACCCAGTACTTC.